Following are 10 T cell receptor beta chains from one sample sequenced in a study of immune evolution from preneoplasia to lung adenocarcinoma. This table comes from immunoSEQ multiplex PCR, and its TCRdb copy is limited to in-frame clones, with some not included. This table holds over 14,000 clones, roughly 80% found once. The sequenced sample consisted of FFPE minimally invasive lung adenocarcinoma tissue. The source is a person in their 70s with lung adenocarcinoma.

The gene calls are TRBV30 and TRBJ2-5; D not resolved. CDR1 is GTSNPN, CDR2 SVGIG, per germline (reference sequence). Deletions cut 3 bases from V and 1 base from J, with 3 bases between. The CDR3 extends over 11 amino acids. CDR3 sequence (DNA): TGTGCCTGGAGCACCCAAGAGACCCAGTACTTC. Translating it yields CAWSTQETQYF.

This chain links TRBV6-5 with TRBJ1-6; possibly TRBD1 for D (5 bases). Germline V gene data show CDR1 as MNHEY and CDR2 as SVGAGI. The V end lost 5 bases, the J end lost 8 bases, and 13 bases lay between the germline ends. The CDR3 loop spans 14 amino acids. The CDR3 sequence: CASSLLQGDSPLHF. Here the CDR3 DNA reads TGTGCCAGCAGTCTCTTACAAGGGGATTCACCCCTCCACTTT.

In this sample, this clone turned up once. This chain links TRBV7-2 with TRBJ2-7; 11 nucleotides agree with TRBD1. Germline values: CDR1 SGHTA, CDR2 FQGNSA. The V and J ends lost 0 bases and 4 bases, in that order; junction bases with no gene match: 5. The CDR3 is 16 residues long. The DNA of the CDR3 is TGTGCCAGCAGCTTAGCCGCCGGACAGGGGGCTTACGAGCAGTACTTC. This gives the protein CASSLAAGQGAYEQYF.

The chain is built from TRBV30 and TRBJ2-6; D unclear. CDR1 and CDR2 from the germline V gene are GTSNPN and SVGIG (reference sequence). There are 14 residues in the CDR3. Trimming pared 2 bases from V and 4 bases from J, leaving 9 bases between. The CDR3 protein is CAWSPGLGANVLTF. The CDR3 bases are TGTGCCTGGAGTCCCGGGTTGGGGGCCAACGTCCTGACTTTC.

J is TRBJ1-5 and V is TRBV30, with TRBD1 matching 7 bases. Germline-derived CDR1 and CDR2 are GTSNPN and SVGIG (reference sequence). V was clipped by 4 bases and J by 1 base; unmatched bases: 4. The CDR3 sequence is 14 residues long. The CDR3 region is CAWTLTGSNQPQHF. As DNA, the CDR3 is TGTGCCTGGACCCTGACAGGGAGCAATCAGCCCCAGCATTTT.

J is TRBJ1-6 and V is TRBV7-9; tentative D call: TRBD1 (5 bases). This CDR3 contains 14 residues. CDR1 and CDR2 from the germline V gene are SEHNR and FQNEAQ (reference sequence). Trimming took 0 bases from V and 8 from J, leaving 8 bases between them. The CDR3 spells CASSLARADSPLHF. The CDR3 DNA reads as TGTGCCAGCAGCTTAGCCAGGGCTGATTCACCCCTCCACTTT.

The V and J genes are TRBV19 and TRBJ1-5; 9 bases fit TRBD1. The V gene end was trimmed by 5 bases and the J gene end by 6 bases; junction bases not matched to a gene: 5. The CDR3 has 14 residues. Germline V gives CDR1 LNHDA, CDR2 SQIVND (reference sequence). CDR3 in DNA: TGTGCCAGTAGTTGGGGACAGGGAGGTCAGCCCCAGCATTTT. Amino acids: CASSWGQGGQPQHF. The whole variable domain, remainder taken from reference TRBV19 and TRBJ1-5, is DGGITQSPKYLFRKEGQNVTLSCEQNLNHDAMYWYRQDPGQGLRLIYYSQIVNDFQKGDIAEGYSVSREKKESFPLTVTSAQKNPTAFYLCASSWGQGGQPQHFGDGTRLSIL.

For this clone: One junction end does not reproduce the germline sequence, and a read error may be involved. The V and J genes are TRBV7-9 and TRBJ2-7; no clear D. The germline CDR1 and CDR2 sequences are SEHNR and FQNEAQ (reference sequence). The CDR3 runs to 12 residues. This CDR3 is CASSSDGYAQYF. The CDR3 DNA follows: TGTGCCAGCAGCTCCGACGGCTACGCGCAGTACTTC.

This chain joins TRBV29-1 and TRBJ2-3, with D unresolved. This CDR3 contains 12 residues. Germline V lookup: CDR1 SQVTM, CDR2 ANQGSEA. Trimming removed 0 bases at V and 9 bases at J, with 10 bases between. CDR3 sequence: CSVEDGRWTQYF. CDR3 coding DNA: TGCAGCGTTGAAGATGGAAGGTGGACGCAGTATTTT.

The chain joins TRBV19 to TRBJ2-1; perhaps D is TRBD1 or TRBD2 (6 bases each). This CDR3 has 15 residues. Between the trimmed V and J ends, which lost 7 bases and 8 bases, there was a span of 21 bases. Germline assignment: CDR1 LNHDA and CDR2 SQIVND (reference sequence). The CDR3 spells CASTQTGVPGDEQFF. The CDR3 coding sequence is TGTGCCAGTACCCAGACGGGGGTGCCAGGGGATGAGCAGTTCTTC.